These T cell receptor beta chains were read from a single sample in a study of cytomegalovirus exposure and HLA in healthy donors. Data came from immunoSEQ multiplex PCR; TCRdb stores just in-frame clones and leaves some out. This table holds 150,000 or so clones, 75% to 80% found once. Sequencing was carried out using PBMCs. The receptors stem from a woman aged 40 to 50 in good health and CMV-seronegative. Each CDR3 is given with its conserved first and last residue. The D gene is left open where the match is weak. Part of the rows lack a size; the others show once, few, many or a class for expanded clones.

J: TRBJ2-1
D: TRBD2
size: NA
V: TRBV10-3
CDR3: CAISSGLAGGQRQFF
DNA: TGTGCCATCAGTTCGGGACTAGCGGGGGGGCAGCGGCAGTTCTTC

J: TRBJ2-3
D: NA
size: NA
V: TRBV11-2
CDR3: CASSPGMSTDTQYF
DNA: TGTGCCAGCAGTCCAGGTATGAGCACAGATACGCAGTATTTT

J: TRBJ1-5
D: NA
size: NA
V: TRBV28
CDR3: CASSSWASGEKPQHF
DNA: TGTGCCAGCAGTTCATGGGCGTCAGGGGAAAAGCCCCAGCATTTT

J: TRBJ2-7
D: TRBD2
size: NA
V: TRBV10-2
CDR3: CASTGTSGGKTYEQYF
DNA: TGCGCCAGTACCGGGACTAGCGGGGGGAAAACCTACGAGCAGTACTTC

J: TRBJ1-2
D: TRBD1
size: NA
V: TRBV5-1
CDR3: CASSLQGDYGYTF
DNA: TGCGCCAGCAGCTTGCAGGGGGACTATGGCTACACCTTC

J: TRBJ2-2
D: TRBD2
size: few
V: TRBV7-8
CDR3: CASSLAQASGGTGELFF
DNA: TGTGCCAGCAGCTTAGCGCAGGCTAGCGGGGGCACCGGGGAGCTGTTTTTT

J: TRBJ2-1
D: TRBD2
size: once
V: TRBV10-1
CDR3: CATSRVAGNNEQFF
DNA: TGCGCCACCAGCAGAGTAGCGGGGAACAATGAGCAGTTCTTC

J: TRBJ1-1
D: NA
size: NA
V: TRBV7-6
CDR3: CASSLNQGANTEAFF
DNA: TGTGCCAGCAGCTTAAACCAAGGGGCAAACACTGAAGCTTTCTTT

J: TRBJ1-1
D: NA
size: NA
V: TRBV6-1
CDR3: CASSDMGRRTEAFF
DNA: TGTGCCAGCAGTGATATGGGGAGGAGGACTGAAGCTTTCTTT

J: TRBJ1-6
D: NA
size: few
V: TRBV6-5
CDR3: CASSYYSTVLSPLHF
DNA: TGTGCCAGCAGTTACTACTCAACGGTCCTCTCACCCCTCCACTTT

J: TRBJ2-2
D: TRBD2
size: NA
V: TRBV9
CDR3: CASSIPQTGTSGVMITGELFF
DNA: TGTGCCAGCAGCATTCCCCAAACCGGGACTAGCGGGGTCATGATCACCGGGGAGCTGTTTTTT

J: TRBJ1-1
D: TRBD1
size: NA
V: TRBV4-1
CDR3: CASSQDVYRGRRNTEAFF
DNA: TGCGCCAGCAGCCAAGATGTTTACAGGGGGCGCCGGAACACTGAAGCTTTCTTT

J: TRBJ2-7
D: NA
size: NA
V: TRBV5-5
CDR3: CASSRYQQGANEQYF
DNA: TGTGCCAGCAGCAGGTACCAACAGGGAGCAAACGAGCAGTACTTC